The 2 T cell receptor beta chains listed next were all sequenced from one sample in a study of blood T cell repertoires in COVID-19. The assay was immunoSEQ multiplex PCR, and TCRdb's table has in-frame clones only and misses some. The repertoire includes roughly 400,000 clones, around nine tenths of them detected once, and 1.4% sits in the top ten. Sequences were obtained from PBMCs or T cells enriched from blood (not recorded which). The receptors were sampled from a woman aged 18-29 years who had been exposed to COVID-19.

The chain couples TRBV15 to TRBJ2-1, with D possibly TRBD2 on 6 matching bases. CDR3 length equals 13 residues. The V and J ends lost 3 bases and 12 bases respectively, with 15 bases between them. Germline V gene data show CDR1 as LNHNV and CDR2 as YYDKDF (reference sequence). The CDR3 is CATSSQIQEGQFF. The CDR3 bases are TGTGCCACCAGCAGCCAGATACAGGAGGGGCAGTTCTTC.

V is TRBV2 and J is TRBJ1-2; 9 nucleotides align to TRBD1. V lost 6 bases and J lost 8; bases outside the gene matches: 7. The CDR3 sequence is 13 residues long. The germline gives CDR1 SNHLY, CDR2 FYNNEI. CDR3 coding DNA: TGTGCCAGCAGCGGGACAGGGTCCGGCGGCTACACCTTC. This sequence encodes CASSGTGSGGYTF.